The 26 T cell receptor beta chains given below trace back to one sample, sequenced in a study of early T cells in non-severe SARS-CoV-2 infection. Using its own MiXCR run on the 5' RACE reads, TCRdb lists one record per CDR3 protein. The top ten clones hold 4.7% of a sample with approximately 76,000 distinct CDR3 sequences, roughly 10% of them seen once. The sequenced sample was whole blood. These TCRs come from an adult who was a healthcare worker with PCR-confirmed SARS-CoV-2 infection or an uninfected control (not recorded which).

In nucleotides, the CDR3 is TGCGCCAGCAGCCAAGACGCGCGGAACACTGAAGCTTTCTTT. This sequence encodes CASSQDARNTEAFF. This chain links TRBV4-3 with TRBJ1-1; D is unresolved. This CDR3 is built from 14 residues. V lost 0 bases and J 1 base, leaving 6 bases between the germline ends. Germline V CDR1 and CDR2: LGHNA, YSLEER.

This clonotype came up many times. The junction and the germline gene differ at one end; a read error may be behind it. This sequence joins TRBV5-5 and TRBJ2-6; possibly TRBD1 for D (5 bases). Per germline, CDR1 SGHKS and CDR2 YYEKEE (reference sequence). This CDR3 region has 15 residues. The CDR3 reads CASSSRVSGANVLIF. CDR3 in DNA: TGTGCCAGCAGTTCTAGGGTCTCTGGGGCCAACGTCCTGATTTTC.

This clonotype appeared many times. This chain uses TRBV2 with TRBJ2-3; D gene uncertain. Trimming removed 0 bases at V and 2 bases at J, with 15 bases between. Germline assignment: CDR1 SNHLY and CDR2 FYNNEI. The CDR3 is 17 amino acids. CDR3 protein: CASSEAPTKRITDTQYF. Written as DNA, the CDR3 is TGTGCCAGCAGTGAAGCCCCGACAAAGAGGATCACAGATACGCAGTATTTT.

About this clonotype itself: A read error is possible here, since a much larger clone lies one base away. The V and J genes are TRBV5-6 and TRBJ1-2; TRBD1 aligns across 7 bases. The CDR3 extends over 13 amino acids. Germline lookup yields CDR1 SGHDT and CDR2 YYEEEE. CDR3 sequence: CVSSLDRAYGYTF. CDR3 nucleotide sequence: TGTGTCAGCAGCCTAGACAGGGCCTACGGCTACACCTTC.

This clonotype has more than one count but fewer than ten. One end of the junction fails to match germline, which may point to a read error. The chain combines TRBV10-3 with TRBJ2-1; 9 bases agree with TRBD2. Germline V gene sequence: CDR1 ENHRY, CDR2 SYGVKD. The CDR3 has 15 residues. The chain's CDR3 is CATFSGGLSYNEQFF. The CDR3 coding sequence is TGTGCCACCTTTAGCGGGGGCCTTTCCTACAATGAGCAATTCTTC.

This clonotype was seen ten or more times. The chain uses TRBV19 and TRBJ2-3; 10 bases are shared with TRBD2. Unmatched junction bases numbered 10, after V lost 3 bases and J lost 4 bases. Germline loops: CDR1 LNHDA, CDR2 SQIVND (reference sequence). CDR3 length: 17 residues. CDR3 coding DNA: TGTGCCAGTAGTATGGCCTGGCAGCGGGGGGGGTCAGATACGCAGTATTTT. It yields the protein CASSMAWQRGGSDTQYF.

A single count supports this clonotype. The rearrangement links TRBV21-1 to TRBJ2-7; the DNA was not compared with TRBD1, the D call given in the table. TRBV21-1 corresponds to a pseudogene. The CDR3 is 12 residues long. This CDR3 reads CASPQGFYEQYF. Here the CDR3 DNA reads TGTGCCAGCCCACAGGGTTTCTACGAGCAGTACTTC.

This clonotype has at least ten counts. The chain has TRBV7-2 and TRBJ1-1; a weak D match, TRBD1 (6 bases). There are 14 residues in the CDR3. With 3 bases removed from V and 4 bases from J, the gap between germline ends came to 12 bases. The germline gives CDR1 SGHTA, CDR2 FQGNSA. The CDR3 sequence: CASSFTRGGTEAFF. In nucleotides, the CDR3 is TGTGCCAGCAGCTTTACCAGGGGTGGCACTGAAGCTTTCTTT.

The V and J genes are TRBV5-1 and TRBJ2-7, with TRBD1 matching 7 bases. The J segment lost 0 bases and the V segment lost 3 bases, leaving 12 bases of the junction unmatched. Germline loops: CDR1 SGHRS, CDR2 YFSETQ. The CDR3 is made up of 17 amino acids. CDR3 residues: CASSSTESGQFSYEQYF. DNA of the CDR3: TGCGCCAGCAGCTCTACCGAGTCGGGACAGTTCTCCTACGAGCAGTACTTC.

A few counts support this clonotype. This chain links TRBV5-5 with TRBJ1-2; 10 nucleotides match TRBD1. Per germline, CDR1 SGHKS and CDR2 YYEKEE (reference sequence). The CDR3 has 13 residues. Unmatched junction bases numbered 13, after V lost 8 bases and J lost 12 bases. The CDR3 reads CASTSGTGEKNTF. The CDR3 coding sequence is TGTGCCAGTACGTCCGGGACAGGGGAAAAAAACACCTTC.

This clonotype was seen many times. For the CDR3, the DNA is TGTGCCAGCAATAGCGCGCGAGAGACCCAGTACTTC. Translation gives CASNSARETQYF. The chain has TRBV3-1 and TRBJ2-5, with D possibly TRBD2 on 5 matching bases. This CDR3 region has 12 residues. Between the trimmed V and J ends, which lost 7 bases and 4 bases, there was a span of 10 bases. CDR1 LGHDT and CDR2 YNNKEL come from the germline V gene (reference sequence).

The chain uses TRBV7-9 and TRBJ1-2; D is uncertain. The CDR3 has 16 amino acids. Trimming pared 5 bases from V and 2 bases from J, leaving 18 bases between. The germline V gene encodes CDR1 SEHNR and CDR2 FQNEAQ (reference sequence). The CDR3 loop is CASSPIIRGRNYGYTF. CDR3 coding DNA: TGTGCCAGCAGCCCAATTATAAGAGGGCGGAACTATGGCTACACCTTC.

This clonotype was detected a few times. The chain's CDR3 is CASSFSHSGTGKSYEQYF. DNA for the CDR3: TGCGCCAGCAGCTTTTCTCACTCCGGGACAGGTAAATCCTACGAGCAGTACTTC. V and J are TRBV5-1 and TRBJ2-7, with TRBD1 matching 8 bases. CDR1 and CDR2 from the germline V gene are SGHRS and YFSETQ. Losses at the gene ends were 2 bases for V and 1 base for J; bases not matched to a gene: 14. The CDR3 is 18 residues long. The entire variable domain, with the rest obtained from reference TRBV5-1 and TRBJ2-7, is as follows: KAGVTQTPRYLIKTRGQQVTLSCSPISGHRSVSWYQQTPGQGLQFLFEYFSETQRNKGNFPGRFSGRQFSNSRSEMNVSTLELGDSALYLCASSFSHSGTGKSYEQYFGPGTRLTVT.

The rearrangement uses TRBV14 and TRBJ1-2, with 10 bases aligning to TRBD1. This CDR3 region has 14 residues. CDR1 is SGHDN and CDR2 is FVKESK in the germline V gene. Trimming removed 0 bases from V and 5 bases from J; junction bases left unmatched: 0. CDR3 bases: TGTGCCAGCAGCCAAGAGGACAGGGGGTATGGCTACACCTTC. Amino acids: CASSQEDRGYGYTF. Looking up the rest from reference TRBV14 and TRBJ1-2 gives the full variable domain: EAGVTQFPSHSVIEKGQTVTLRCDPISGHDNLYWYRRVMGKEIKFLLHFVKESKQDESGMPNNRFLAERTGGTYSTLKVQPAELEDSGVYFCASSQEDRGYGYTFGSGTRLTVV.

This clonotype was counted a few times. The chain carries TRBV7-9 and TRBJ2-3, with TRBD2 matching over 8 bases. The CDR3 totals 17 residues. Per the germline V gene, CDR1 is SEHNR and CDR2 is FQNEAQ (reference sequence). With 2 bases clipped from V and 3 bases from J, the junction kept 10 bases outside the gene matches. The DNA of the CDR3 is TGTGCCAGCAGCTTATTTGGGGCGGGGGGCCGTACAGATACGCAGTATTTT. Translating gives CASSLFGAGGRTDTQYF.

The chain uses TRBV20-1 and TRBJ1-5, with 12 bases aligning to TRBD1. CDR1 and CDR2 (germline): DFQATT, SNEGSKA (reference sequence). After removal of 6 bases from V and 0 bases from J, the junction contained 3 bases not matched to a gene. The CDR3 has 15 residues. The CDR3 DNA sequence: TGCAGTGCGGGGACAGGGGGCTATAGCAATCAGCCCCAGCATTTT. Its protein is CSAGTGGYSNQPQHF.

The chain employs TRBV28 and TRBJ1-2; D ambiguous. Germline-derived CDR1 and CDR2 are MDHEN and SYDVKM. V lost 2 bases and J 7 bases, leaving 14 bases between the germline ends. CDR3 size: 14 residues. CDR3 sequence reads: CASSLDVIQSGYTF. CDR3 in DNA: TGTGCCAGCAGTTTAGATGTAATTCAGTCTGGCTACACCTTC.

The J gene is TRBJ1-5, the V gene TRBV19; possibly TRBD1 for D (6 bases). With 5 bases removed from V and 0 bases from J, the gap between germline ends came to 14 bases. The CDR3 consists of 16 residues. Germline CDR1 reads LNHDA; CDR2 reads SQIVND (reference sequence). In DNA form, the CDR3 reads TGTGCCAGTAGTCTAATGACAGGCATTAGCAATCAGCCCCAGCATTTT. Protein sequence: CASSLMTGISNQPQHF.

This chain links TRBV6-5 with TRBJ2-1; D perhaps matches TRBD1 (6 bases). Germline loops: CDR1 MNHEY, CDR2 SVGAGI. This CDR3 contains 14 residues. The V gene lost 8 bases and the J gene lost 2 bases, with 13 bases spanning the gap. CDR3 residues: CASGTGTPYNEQFF. CDR3 in DNA: TGTGCCAGCGGAACCGGGACACCCTACAATGAGCAGTTCTTC.

The chain links TRBV7-9 to TRBJ2-5; 11 bases agree with TRBD2. Germline V gene data show CDR1 as SEHNR and CDR2 as FQNEAQ (reference sequence). Germline trimming cut 4 bases from V and 5 bases from J; bases unmatched to any gene: 15. The CDR3 length is 18 residues. In DNA, the CDR3 is TGTGCCAGCAGCTCATATAGCGGGGGGGCCATGATCGTTGAGACCCAGTACTTC. Its protein is CASSSYSGGAMIVETQYF.

Many counts were recorded for this clonotype. The rearrangement uses TRBV10-3 and TRBJ2-6; 7 nucleotides agree with TRBD1. Germline V gives CDR1 ENHRY, CDR2 SYGVKD. The CDR3 is 16 residues long. The V and J ends lost 3 bases and 2 bases, in that order; junction bases with no gene match: 4. CDR3 coding DNA: TGTGCCATCAGTGACGACAGGGAACCTGGGGCCAACGTCCTGACTTTC. Amino acid sequence: CAISDDREPGANVLTF.

The V and J genes are TRBV19 and TRBJ2-7; D remains ambiguous. Germline V gives CDR1 LNHDA, CDR2 SQIVND (reference sequence). V lost 4 bases and J 3 bases, leaving 16 bases between the germline ends. CDR3 length: 15 residues. CDR3 protein: CASSTDTSRRYEQYF. The CDR3 DNA is TGTGCCAGTAGTACCGACACCTCCCGACGCTACGAGCAGTACTTC.

This clonotype was recorded a few times. The gene calls are TRBV9 and TRBJ1-2, with TRBD1 identical over 7 bases. The J segment lost 3 bases and the V segment lost 4 bases, leaving 3 bases of the junction unmatched. The CDR3 spans 13 residues. Germline V gene data show CDR1 as SGDLS and CDR2 as YYNGEE. This CDR3 reads CASSYTGDYGYTF. The CDR3 DNA follows: TGTGCCAGCAGCTATACAGGGGACTATGGCTACACCTTC.

This clonotype appeared a few times. V is TRBV19 and J is TRBJ1-1, with D uncertain. Trimming cost V 4 bases and J 2 bases, with 11 bases left between them. Germline V gene data show CDR1 as LNHDA and CDR2 as SQIVND (reference sequence). This CDR3 region has 14 residues. CDR3 sequence (DNA): TGTGCCAGTAGTAAAACCCGGAGCAACACTGAAGCTTTCTTT. Encoded protein: CASSKTRSNTEAFF.

This sequence joins TRBV5-6 and TRBJ1-2; D not certain. CDR3 size: 10 residues. Trimming took off 0 bases at V and 7 bases at J, with 1 base between the two ends. Per the germline V gene, CDR1 is SGHDT and CDR2 is YYEEEE. Here the CDR3 DNA reads TGTGCCAGCAGCTTGGCTGGCTACACCTTC. This encodes CASSLAGYTF.

This clonotype was seen many times. The chain recombines TRBV7-9 with TRBJ1-4; 7 nucleotides line up with TRBD1. CDR1 and CDR2 from the germline V gene are SEHNR and FQNEAQ (reference sequence). The CDR3 is 15 residues long. Trimming took 5 bases from V and 4 from J; bases not matched to a gene: 7. The CDR3 protein is CASSPRQGSNEKLFF. The CDR3, as DNA: TGTGCCAGCAGCCCCAGACAGGGCAGTAATGAAAAACTGTTTTTT.